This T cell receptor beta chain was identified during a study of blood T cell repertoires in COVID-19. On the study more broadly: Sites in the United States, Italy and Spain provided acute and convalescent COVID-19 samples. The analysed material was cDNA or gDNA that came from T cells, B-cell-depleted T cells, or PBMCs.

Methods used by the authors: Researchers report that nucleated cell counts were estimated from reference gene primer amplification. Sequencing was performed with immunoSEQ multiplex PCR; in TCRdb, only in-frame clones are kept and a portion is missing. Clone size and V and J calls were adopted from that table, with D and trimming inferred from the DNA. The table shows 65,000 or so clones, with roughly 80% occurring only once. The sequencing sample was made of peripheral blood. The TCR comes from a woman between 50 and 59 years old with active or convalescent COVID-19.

The CDR3 sequence: CASSYQLGHYEQYF. CDR3 sequence (DNA): TGTGCCAGCAGTTACCAACTTGGACACTACGAGCAGTACTTC. The gene calls are TRBV6-6 and TRBJ2-7, with a tentative D call TRBD1 (5 bases). With 2 bases removed from V and 3 bases from J, the gap between germline ends came to 11 bases. There are 14 residues in the CDR3. From germline, CDR1 is MNHNY and CDR2 SVGAGI (reference sequence).